This is a list of T cell receptor beta chains from one sample in a study of blood T cell repertoires in COVID-19. Libraries were prepared by immunoSEQ multiplex PCR; TCRdb keeps only in-frame clonotypes and omits some of them. The sample carries about 250,000 clones, approximately 85% recorded once. The sample comprised PBMCs or T cells enriched from blood (not recorded which). The source is a woman between 45 and 65 years old with acute COVID-19. CDR3s include the opening cysteine and the closing phenylalanine or tryptophan. The D gene is left open where the match is weak. The listing skips clone size in some rows; elsewhere it reads once, few, many or a size class.

clone size | D gene | J gene | V gene | CDR3 protein | CDR3 DNA
. | . | TRBJ1-3 | TRBV11-2 | CASSHLSSGNTIYF | TGTGCCAGCAGCCATCTTAGTTCCGGAAACACCATATATTTT
. | . | TRBJ1-1 | TRBV5-4 | CASSYDPGGEAFF | TGTGCCAGCAGTTATGACCCGGGGGGTGAAGCTTTCTTT
once | TRBD2 | TRBJ2-3 | TRBV12-3/TRBV12-4 | CASSRGADTQYF | TGTGCCAGCAGCCGGGGGGCAGATACGCAGTATTTT
. | TRBD1 | TRBJ1-6 | TRBV5-4 | CASSLPGQPNSPLHF | TGTGCCAGCAGCTTGCCGGGACAGCCTAATTCACCCCTCCACTTT
. | TRBD1 | TRBJ1-1 | TRBV7-8 | CASSLVDRGLSEAFF | TGTGCCAGCAGCTTAGTCGACAGGGGGCTCTCTGAAGCTTTCTTT
. | . | TRBJ2-1 | TRBV5-1 | CASTAGSSYNEQFF | TGCGCCAGCACGGCGGGGAGCTCCTACAATGAGCAGTTCTTC
once | TRBD2 | TRBJ2-1 | TRBV5-1 | CASRPSGHNNEQFF | TGCGCCAGCCGCCCTAGCGGACACAACAATGAGCAGTTCTTC
. | TRBD2 | TRBJ2-2 | TRBV29-1 | CSASGGAKVGELFF | TGCAGCGCTAGCGGGGGGGCAAAGGTCGGGGAGCTGTTTTTT
. | . | TRBJ2-5 | TRBV30 | CAWSGQVQETQYF | TGTGCCTGGAGTGGGCAAGTCCAAGAGACCCAGTACTTC
. | . | TRBJ2-1 | TRBV7-2 | CASSFSTFLNEQFF | TGTGCCAGCAGCTTCTCTACCTTTCTCAATGAGCAGTTCTTC
once | . | TRBJ1-2 | TRBV9 | CASSFNLRGGDQAEGYTF | TGTGCCAGCAGCTTCAACCTACGGGGGGGAGACCAAGCGGAGGGCTACACCTTC
. | TRBD1 | TRBJ2-1 | TRBV11-3 | CASSSGTGGFREQFF | TGTGCCAGCAGCTCCGGGACAGGGGGCTTTAGGGAGCAGTTCTTC
. | TRBD2 | TRBJ2-1 | TRBV19 | CASSSRGGSYNEQFF | TGTGCCAGTAGTAGCCGGGGGGGCTCCTACAATGAGCAGTTCTTC
. | . | TRBJ1-6 | TRBV30 | CAWKGHTDSPLHF | TGTGCCTGGAAGGGACATACTGATTCACCCCTCCACTTT
. | . | TRBJ1-1 | TRBV11-2 | CASSFSASGEAFF | TGTGCCAGCAGCTTTTCGGCATCGGGTGAAGCTTTCTTT
. | TRBD1 | TRBJ2-5 | TRBV29-1 | CSVGDRAQETQYF | TGCAGCGTTGGGGACAGAGCCCAAGAGACCCAGTACTTC
once | . | TRBJ1-1 | TRBV9 | CASSAQTLNTEAFF | TGTGCCAGCAGCGCACAGACCCTGAACACTGAAGCTTTCTTT
. | TRBD1 | TRBJ1-1 | TRBV12-5 | CASGMTGPTTEAFF | TGTGCTAGTGGTATGACAGGGCCTACCACTGAAGCTTTCTTT
. | TRBD1 | TRBJ1-1 | TRBV7-8 | CASLSTGLNTEAFF | TGTGCCAGCCTATCGACAGGGCTGAATACTGAAGCTTTCTTT
. | . | TRBJ1-4 | TRBV7-3 | CASSLRRQASRAFEKLFF | TGTGCCAGCAGCTTAAGGCGACAGGCCAGTCGTGCATTTGAAAAACTGTTTTTT
. | . | TRBJ1-3 | TRBV19 | CASSAEILSVSGNTIYF | TGTGCCAGTAGTGCCGAGATACTATCGGTCTCTGGAAACACCATATATTTT
. | TRBD1 | TRBJ1-2 | TRBV9 | CASSAGGGYTF | TGTGCCAGCAGCGCAGGGGGCGGCTACACCTTC
. | . | TRBJ1-1 | TRBV5-1 | CASSLDLAGFAEAFF | TGCGCCAGCAGCTTGGATTTGGCGGGGTTTGCTGAAGCTTTCTTT
. | TRBD1 | TRBJ1-1 | TRBV10-3 | CAISSRPPRDRVVVTEAFF | TGTGCCATCAGTTCTCGCCCCCCCCGGGACAGGGTGGTGGTCACTGAAGCTTTCTTT
. | . | TRBJ1-2 | TRBV7-8 | CASSLNREGGGYTF | TGTGCCAGCAGCTTGAACAGGGAGGGCGGTGGCTACACCTTC
once | TRBD1 | TRBJ2-7 | TRBV12-3/TRBV12-4 | CASSHRGPYEQYF | TGTGCCAGCAGTCACAGGGGACCCTACGAGCAGTACTTC
. | TRBD2 | TRBJ2-1 | TRBV2 | CASSVATSGGPTYNEQFF | TGTGCCAGCAGTGTTGCTACTAGCGGGGGACCGACCTACAATGAGCAGTTCTTC
. | . | TRBJ2-3 | TRBV5-1 | CASRGTFTDTQYF | TGCGCCAGCAGGGGGACTTTCACAGATACGCAGTATTTT
. | . | TRBJ2-2 | TRBV6-5 | CASSPRGLGELFF | TGTGCCAGCAGTCCCCGGGGGTTGGGGGAGCTGTTTTTT
. | . | TRBJ2-3 | TRBV11-2 | CASSLDGTPGPDTQYF | TGTGCCAGCAGCTTAGATGGGACACCCGGGCCAGATACGCAGTATTTT
few | TRBD1 | TRBJ2-2 | TRBV7-9 | CASTRDSYTGELFF | TGTGCCAGCACCAGGGACAGTTACACCGGGGAGCTGTTTTTT
. | . | TRBJ2-1 | TRBV3-1/TRBV3-2 | CASSQTERAAYNEQFF | TGTGCCAGCAGCCAAACGGAGCGGGCCGCCTACAATGAGCAGTTCTTC
. | TRBD1 | TRBJ1-2 | TRBV4-3 | CASSRLTGGSYGYTF | TGCGCCAGCAGCCGCCTGACAGGGGGCTCTTATGGCTACACCTTC
. | TRBD1 | TRBJ1-6 | TRBV2 | CATGTGYSPLHF | TGTGCCACCGGGACAGGGTATTCACCCCTCCACTTT
. | TRBD1 | TRBJ1-1 | TRBV4-2 | CASSQPGTGRNTEAFF | TGTGCCAGCAGCCAACCCGGGACAGGGAGGAACACTGAAGCTTTCTTT
. | . | TRBJ2-7 | TRBV3-1/TRBV3-2 | CASTPRLGADEQYF | TGTGCCAGCACCCCCCGGCTAGGTGCGGACGAGCAGTACTTC
. | . | TRBJ1-4 | TRBV25-1 | CASSDGLTTNEKLFF | TGTGCCAGCAGTGATGGCCTTACAACTAATGAAAAACTGTTTTTT
. | . | TRBJ1-1 | TRBV5-1 | CATRQGQGTEAFF | TGCGCCACCAGACAAGGGCAGGGCACTGAAGCTTTCTTT
. | TRBD1 | TRBJ2-7 | TRBV27 | CASRRQGRYF | TGTGCCAGCAGAAGACAGGGTCGGTACTTC
. | TRBD1 | TRBJ1-1 | TRBV11-1 | CASRTGLEGNTEAFF | TGTGCCAGCAGGACAGGGTTGGAAGGGAACACTGAAGCTTTCTTT